In its sample, the clone carrying this T cell receptor beta chain was seen many times. What it binds is not known. Germline values: CDR1 SGHNT, CDR2 YYREEE (reference sequence). The CDR3 extends over 15 amino acids. V was pared by 4 bases and J by 7 bases, with 18 bases between. Thyroid surgery was preceded by no treatment in any patient. This sample is part of a study of metastatic and nonmetastatic thyroid tumors. Study-wide background: It was across blood and tumor or nodule tissue from malignant and benign thyroid patients that repertoires were compared. Broader study findings: Relative to benign nodules, malignant thyroid tumors were reportedly characterized by significantly elevated TCR beta diversity in blood and tumor.

Using MiXCR, TCRdb reanalyzed the PCR reads. The sample consists of tens of thousands of clones, 20% to 25% of them appearing once. The TCR was taken from a female donor with papillary thyroid cancer or a benign thyroid nodule (not recorded which). Some clones in this sample may be carry-over from other donors' samples. The sample consisted of adjacent normal tissue. The V call is TRBV5-4, the J call TRBJ2-1; a weak D match, TRBD1 (6 bases). CDR3 amino acids: CASSHDRSLWNEQFF. Here the CDR3 DNA reads TGTGCCAGCAGCCATGACAGGTCCCTCTGGAATGAGCAGTTCTTC.